This T cell receptor (beta chain) was retrieved from a study of control samples from healthy donors and cancer patients. Some clones are missing from TCRdb's copy, which holds only in-frame ones; the method was immunoSEQ multiplex PCR. The sample has about 59,000 clones; approximately 92% are singletons. Per germline, CDR1 MNHEY and CDR2 SVGAGI. V lost 7 bases to trimming and J lost 4 bases; unmatched junction nucleotides: 13. The CDR3 spans 15 residues. The origin of this receptor is a man aged 40-49 years with colorectal cancer. This sequence joins TRBV6-5 and TRBJ2-7; 7 nucleotides line up with TRBD2. The sample taken for sequencing was PBMCs. Written as DNA, the CDR3 is TGTGCCAGCACCTTTACGGCGGGCGGGAGATACGAGCAGTACTTC. Its protein is CASTFTAGGRYEQYF.